This T cell receptor beta chain comes out of a study of blood T cells in healthy people across ages. Trimming took 7 bases from V and 1 from J; bases not matched to a gene: 4. The germline gives CDR1 SNHLY, CDR2 FYNNEI. The CDR3 spans 14 residues. PCR was performed a second time for about 7 to 12 cycles using a sample-barcoded 5' primer and a J-beta primer mix. From the 5' RACE reads, TCRdb called clonotypes with MiXCR, one entry per CDR3 protein. Altogether about 1.5 million distinct CDR3 sequences are present, 40% to 50% being singletons, with the ten largest covering around 8%. The rearrangement links TRBV2 to TRBJ2-3; 8 positions agree with TRBD1. The sequenced material came from blood. The sequence derives from a woman under 30 in good health. CDR3 residues: CASKLDRGTDTQYF. The DNA for the CDR3 is TGTGCCAGCAAACTGGACAGGGGCACAGATACGCAGTATTTT. Drawing the rest from reference TRBV2 and TRBJ2-3, the complete variable domain is EPEVTQTPSHQVTQMGQEVILRCVPISNHLYFYWYRQILGQKVEFLVSFYNNEISEKSEIFDDQFSVERPDGSNFTLKIRSTKLEDSAMYFCASKLDRGTDTQYFGPGTRLTVL.